Listed below are T cell receptor beta chains from one sample, sequenced in a study of control samples from healthy donors and cancer patients. The repertoire was sequenced with immunoSEQ multiplex PCR; TCRdb's copy has only in-frame clones and lacks some. The sample lists some 120,000 clones, more than 80% occurring once. The sample consisted of blood. The receptors originated from a man younger than 30 in good health. Each CDR3 is given with its conserved first and last residue. Fields, in order: J gene, clone size, V gene, D gene, CDR3 DNA, CDR3 protein. D genes are given only for firm matches. Clone size, where shown, is once, few, many, or a class for clones that have expanded.

TRBJ2-5 NA TRBV7-3 TRBD2 TGTGCCAGCAGCTCTGGACTAGCGGGCCAAGAGACCCAGTACTTC CASSSGLAGQETQYF
TRBJ2-1 NA TRBV19 TRBD2 TGTGCCAGTAGTGTGACTAGCGGGGACTACAATGAGCAGTTCTTC CASSVTSGDYNEQFF
TRBJ2-7 few TRBV28 NA TGTGCCAGCAGTCTCAGTCCACCGATCATCACCTACGAGCAGTACTTC CASSLSPPIITYEQYF
TRBJ1-3 NA TRBV15 TRBD1 TGTGCCACCAGCAGAGAGGGACAGGGTAACTCTGGAAACACCATATATTTT CATSREGQGNSGNTIYF
TRBJ1-2 few TRBV4-1 NA TGCGCCAGCAGCCAAGGGCTTAATGGAGGGCGTTATGGCTACACCTTC CASSQGLNGGRYGYTF
TRBJ2-1 NA TRBV5-8 NA TGTGCCAGCAGCTTATCCTGGTCCTACAATGAGCAGTTCTTC CASSLSWSYNEQFF
TRBJ1-5 NA TRBV9 TRBD1 TGTGCCAGCAGCCCGGGACAGGGAGACAATCAGCCCCAGCATTTT CASSPGQGDNQPQHF
TRBJ1-2 NA TRBV5-6 NA TGTGCCAGCAAGCCCCCGGCGGCCCCGATGGGCTATGGCTACACCTTC CASKPPAAPMGYGYTF
TRBJ1-3 NA TRBV5-1 NA TGCGCCAGCAGCTTGGACAGAGGTAAAGGAAACACCATATATTTT CASSLDRGKGNTIYF
TRBJ1-1 NA TRBV12-5 NA TGTGCTAGTGGTTTGGCCATCTCGATCAGGCCCATAGGAGCTTTCTTT CASGLAISIRPIGAFF
TRBJ2-6 NA TRBV6-2/TRBV6-3 NA TGTGCCAGCAGCGACGGACTCTCTGGGGCCAACGTCCTGACTTTC CASSDGLSGANVLTF
TRBJ2-1 NA TRBV4-2 TRBD2 TGTGCCAGCAGCCAAGCCCCAGCGGGGGCCATTAATGAGCAGTTCTTC CASSQAPAGAINEQFF
TRBJ1-6 few TRBV28 NA TGTGCCAGCAGTTTAAACAGAGAAAATTCACCCCTCCACTTT CASSLNRENSPLHF
TRBJ1-1 NA TRBV30 NA TGTGCCTGGAGGGACCCCTACCCTGAAGCTTTCTTT CAWRDPYPEAFF
TRBJ2-1 NA TRBV18 NA TGTGCCAGCTCACTACTCGGTAATGAGCAGTTCTTC CASSLLGNEQFF
TRBJ2-5 once TRBV10-2 NA TGCGCCAGCATGACAGGCCAAGAGACCCAGTACTTC CASMTGQETQYF